These 26 T cell receptor beta chains share one sample of origin, sequenced in a study of shared clonotypes between healthy human individuals (dated by TCRdb to 2018 to 2020). To prepare the library, the immunoSEQ multiplex PCR assay was applied. Imported from immuneACCESS, the table was reduced by TCRdb to in-frame sequences with V and J called. These copies leave out some clones; in studies compared against another copy, an unresolved V gene accounts for under half, and the cause of the remainder is not known. This sample is represented by millions of clones; about 94% of them were singletons. 1.1% of the sample goes to the ten largest clones. CD8 naive samples were obtained by positive selection for CCR7 among CD45RO-negative cells, yielding a CD45RA+CCR7+ population from which TemRA cells were excluded. The sample taken for sequencing was naive CD8+ T cells sorted from blood. Sample cell subset or site, as interpreted from the label and publication: CD45RA+CCR7+. The receptors were gathered from a man between 18 and 35 years old in good health.

The chain recombines TRBV19 with TRBJ1-5; 9 bases match TRBD1. The length of the CDR3 is 15 residues. From germline, CDR1 is LNHDA and CDR2 SQIVND (reference sequence). V lost 5 bases and J lost 5; bases outside the gene matches: 7. CDR3 protein: CASSVRDRDDQPQHF. The CDR3, as DNA: TGTGCCAGTAGTGTACGGGACAGGGACGATCAGCCCCAGCATTTT.

This chain uses TRBV9 with TRBJ2-7; 11 nucleotides align to TRBD2. The J segment lost 5 bases and the V segment lost 4 bases, leaving 8 bases of the junction unmatched. The CDR3 consists of 15 residues. The germline V gene encodes CDR1 SGDLS and CDR2 YYNGEE. The CDR3 DNA sequence: TGTGCCAGCAGCTCCACTAGCGGGAGTGGTCACGAGCAGTACTTC. Translating it yields CASSSTSGSGHEQYF.

This rearrangement joins TRBV15 to TRBJ1-2; D uncertain. Germline CDR1 LNHNV, CDR2 YYDKDF (reference sequence). V dropped 4 bases and J dropped 1 base, with 7 bases sitting between them. The CDR3 length is 13 residues. The DNA of the CDR3 is TGTGCCACCAGCAAGGGCCTTAACTATGGCTACACCTTC. It specifies CATSKGLNYGYTF.

The J gene is TRBJ2-7, the V gene TRBV2; 7 nucleotides line up with TRBD1. The CDR3 runs 16 residues. The junction had 9 bases not matched to a gene; V was cut back by 2 bases and J by 2 bases. From germline, CDR1 is SNHLY and CDR2 FYNNEI. The CDR3 DNA reads as TGTGCCAGCAGTGAATTATTAGGGACAGAACCCTACGAGCAGTACTTC. Translated, it gives CASSELLGTEPYEQYF. Full variable domain (rest looked up from reference TRBV2 and TRBJ2-7): EPEVTQTPSHQVTQMGQEVILRCVPISNHLYFYWYRQILGQKVEFLVSFYNNEISEKSEIFDDQFSVERPDGSNFTLKIRSTKLEDSAMYFCASSELLGTEPYEQYFGPGTRLTVT.

This chain uses TRBV27 with TRBJ2-7; possible D gene TRBD2, 6 bases. V was shortened by 2 bases and J by 2 bases, with 16 bases between the two germline ends. There are 16 residues in the CDR3. CDR1 and CDR2 from the germline V gene are MNHEY and SMNVEV (reference sequence). CDR3 region: CASSLVSGAGPYEQYF. CDR3 in DNA: TGTGCCAGCAGTTTAGTTTCCGGAGCGGGCCCCTACGAGCAGTACTTC.

This chain connects TRBV4-1 to TRBJ2-7; possibly TRBD2 for D (6 bases). Germline V gives CDR1 MGHRA, CDR2 YSYEKL. The CDR3 sequence is 15 residues long. The V end was cut by 2 bases, the J end by 3 bases, with 14 bases between. The CDR3 region has the DNA TGCGCCAGCAGCCAAAAAGACCCGGGGGACTACGAGCAGTACTTC. This translates into CASSQKDPGDYEQYF.

The chain recombines TRBV7-9 with TRBJ2-7, with D possibly being TRBD2 (5 bases). Germline CDR1 is SEHNR and CDR2 is FQNEAQ (reference sequence). Trimming stripped 4 bases from V and 6 bases from J, with 16 bases between. The CDR3 spans 14 residues. The CDR3: CASSYLAGGGEQYF. CDR3 DNA: TGTGCCAGCAGCTATTTGGCCGGAGGCGGCGAGCAGTACTTC.

Here the CDR3 DNA reads TGTGCCAGCAGTCCCACTAGCGGAAGATACGAGCAGTACTTC. It yields the protein CASSPTSGRYEQYF. This rearrangement joins TRBV27 to TRBJ2-7; the match to TRBD2 covers 8 bases. V lost 5 bases, J lost 4 bases, and 7 bases stayed unmatched. CDR1 is MNHEY and CDR2 is SMNVEV in the germline V gene (reference sequence). The CDR3 sequence is 14 residues long.

The V gene is TRBV11-2, the J gene TRBJ1-1, with 7 nucleotides matching TRBD1. The germline gives CDR1 SGHAT, CDR2 FQNNGV. This CDR3 is 18 amino acids long. The V segment lost 0 bases and the J segment 3 bases; nucleotides outside the gene matches: 13. The CDR3 DNA follows: TGTGCCAGCAGCTTAGATGGGACCCCAGGGGGGCCTGACACTGAAGCTTTCTTT. Translating it yields CASSLDGTPGGPDTEAFF.

About this clone: Other DNA sequences in the sample encode the same CDR3. The genes are TRBV7-9 and TRBJ2-7; no reliable D call. The CDR3 is 12 amino acids. Germline assignment: CDR1 SEHNR and CDR2 FQNEAQ (reference sequence). With 0 bases removed from V and 5 bases from J, the gap between germline ends came to 5 bases. Here the CDR3 reads CASSLALNEQYF. The CDR3 region has the DNA TGTGCCAGCAGCTTAGCGCTTAACGAGCAGTACTTC.

This chain joins TRBV19 and TRBJ2-3; the match to TRBD2 covers 10 bases. This CDR3 region has 18 residues. V lost 6 bases and J lost 2; bases outside the gene matches: 14. The germline CDR1 and CDR2 sequences are LNHDA and SQIVND (reference sequence). The CDR3 reads CASSPLQTSGTYTDTQYF. As DNA, the CDR3 is TGTGCCAGTAGCCCACTCCAAACTAGCGGGACGTACACAGATACGCAGTATTTT.

V gene TRBV7-9 combines with J gene TRBJ2-5; 12 nucleotides match TRBD2. V shed 4 bases, J shed 5 bases, and the junction held 2 bases outside the gene matches. This CDR3 region has 14 residues. The V gene's germline CDR1 is SEHNR and CDR2 FQNEAQ (reference sequence). The CDR3 coding sequence is TGTGCCAGCAGCTCCGGGACTAGCGGGGAGACCCAGTACTTC. Protein product: CASSSGTSGETQYF.

This rearrangement joins TRBV14 to TRBJ2-3; either TRBD1 or TRBD2 may fit D (5 bases each). CDR1 SGHDN and CDR2 FVKESK come from the germline V gene. CDR3 length equals 16 residues. V lost 1 base and J lost 2, with 13 bases in between. The CDR3: CASSQVGGGYTDTQYF. The CDR3, as DNA: TGTGCCAGCAGCCAAGTAGGTGGGGGTTACACAGATACGCAGTATTTT.

With regard to this clone: Other DNA variants within this sample encode the same CDR3. J is TRBJ2-7 and V is TRBV30; 11 bases agree with TRBD2. Germline V gene sequence: CDR1 GTSNPN, CDR2 SVGIG (reference sequence). The CDR3 totals 14 residues. V trimming: 1 base; J trimming: 4 bases; junction bases outside the gene matches: 3. The CDR3: CAWSGLAGGYEQYF. As DNA, the CDR3 is TGTGCCTGGAGTGGGCTAGCGGGAGGTTACGAGCAGTACTTC.

V usage is TRBV27 and J usage is TRBJ2-5, with D uncertain. Germline lookup yields CDR1 MNHEY and CDR2 SMNVEV (reference sequence). Trimming took off 8 bases at V and 5 bases at J, with 18 bases between the two ends. This CDR3 comprises 14 residues. The CDR3 DNA follows: TGTGCCAGCGTGTCGCTGCCCCCCCGGGAGACCCAGTACTTC. Its translation is CASVSLPPRETQYF.

About this clone: This sample also contains other DNA sequences that code for the same CDR3. The rearrangement uses TRBV9 and TRBJ2-1; D gene uncertain. The germline V gene has CDR1 SGDLS and CDR2 YYNGEE. Trimming removed 0 bases from V and 0 bases from J, with 7 bases in between. This CDR3 region has 15 residues. CDR3 coding DNA: TGTGCCAGCAGCGTAGACCCAAGCTCCTACAATGAGCAGTTCTTC. Protein product: CASSVDPSSYNEQFF.

This chain connects TRBV6-6 to TRBJ2-7; the D is unclear. Per germline, CDR1 MNHNY and CDR2 SVGAGI (reference sequence). The CDR3 runs to 12 residues. V was trimmed by 4 bases and J by 5 bases, leaving 9 bases between them. Here the CDR3 DNA reads TGTGCCAGCAGTTCCTCAAGCCACGAGCAGTACTTC. Translating gives CASSSSSHEQYF.

This chain links TRBV2 with TRBJ1-2; 8 bases align to TRBD1. V lost 2 bases, J lost 0 bases, and 5 bases stayed unmatched. CDR3 length: 16 amino acids. Looked up from germline, CDR1 is SNHLY and CDR2 is FYNNEI. In DNA, the CDR3 is TGTGCCAGCAGTGAATCCTGGGACAGGCCTAACTATGGCTACACCTTC. Residues: CASSESWDRPNYGYTF.

The chain recombines TRBV10-2 with TRBJ2-7; 7 bases align to TRBD1. Germline assignment: CDR1 WSHSY and CDR2 SAAADI. The CDR3 contains 13 residues. The V and J ends lost 8 bases and 0 bases, in that order; junction bases with no gene match: 4. The CDR3 DNA follows: TGCGCCAGCTACCGGGACAGCTCCTACGAGCAGTACTTC. This codes for CASYRDSSYEQYF.

The chain carries TRBV27 and TRBJ2-2; the D is unclear. This CDR3 is 14 amino acids long. Germline values: CDR1 MNHEY, CDR2 SMNVEV (reference sequence). Between the trimmed V and J ends, which lost 3 bases and 5 bases, there was a span of 10 bases. In nucleotides, the CDR3 is TGTGCCAGCAGTTTTGTATTGGGAACCGGGGAGCTGTTTTTT. Its translation is CASSFVLGTGELFF.

In its sample, this clone was seen a few times. The chain carries TRBV27 and TRBJ1-5, with no clear D. The CDR3 covers 15 residues. Trimming cost V 8 bases and J 0 bases, with 14 bases left between them. The germline gives CDR1 MNHEY, CDR2 SMNVEV (reference sequence). This CDR3 reads CASDHTIHSNQPQHF. The CDR3 nucleotides are TGTGCCAGCGATCACACCATTCATAGCAATCAGCCCCAGCATTTT.

V usage is TRBV4-1 and J usage is TRBJ2-7; 8 bases are shared with TRBD1. This CDR3 spans 16 amino acids. V was pared by 4 bases and J by 1 base, with 9 bases of the junction left unmatched. Germline lookup yields CDR1 MGHRA and CDR2 YSYEKL. In nucleotides, the CDR3 is TGCGCCAGCAGCCTCGGCCCCGGACAGGGTTCCTACGAGCAGTACTTC. This translates into CASSLGPGQGSYEQYF.

In the case of this clone: The same CDR3 is also encoded by other DNA sequences in this sample. The chain joins TRBV7-9 to TRBJ2-2; D is uncertain. The CDR3 contains 12 residues. In germline, CDR1 is SEHNR, CDR2 FQNEAQ (reference sequence). Trimming left V 1 base short and J 6 bases short, with 3 bases between. The CDR3: CASSLVPGELFF. DNA of the CDR3: TGTGCCAGCAGCTTAGTGCCCGGGGAGCTGTTTTTT.

This chain connects TRBV7-9 to TRBJ2-3; the match to TRBD2 covers 7 bases. Per the germline V gene, CDR1 is SEHNR and CDR2 is FQNEAQ (reference sequence). There are 14 residues in the CDR3. J was trimmed by 5 bases and V by 0 bases; bases with no gene match: 2. In nucleotides, the CDR3 is TGTGCCAGCAGCTTAGCTGGGGGGGAAGATACGCAGTATTTT. The encoded protein is CASSLAGGEDTQYF.

This clone was picked up a small number of times. The rearrangement uses TRBV27 and TRBJ1-2; TRBD1 agrees at 7 bases. This CDR3 has 14 amino acids. The germline V gene has CDR1 MNHEY and CDR2 SMNVEV (reference sequence). Trimming at V came to 4 bases and at J to 3 bases, leaving 5 bases not matched to a gene. The chain's CDR3 is CASSSGTAHYGYTF. The CDR3, as DNA: TGTGCCAGCAGTTCCGGGACAGCGCACTATGGCTACACCTTC.

The chain couples TRBV28 to TRBJ1-4, with D unresolved. The CDR3 is 15 amino acids. V lost 2 bases and J 3 bases, leaving 10 bases between the germline ends. Germline V gene sequence: CDR1 MDHEN, CDR2 SYDVKM. The CDR3, as DNA: TGTGCCAGCAGTTTAATTTCAGGTCCTAATGAAAAACTGTTTTTT. As protein: CASSLISGPNEKLFF.